This T cell receptor beta chain is from a study of cytomegalovirus exposure and HLA in healthy donors. Study-level points and caveats: The dataset shows that most TCR sequences were rare, while some public TCRs occurred in many donors.

The data were produced by immunoSEQ multiplex PCR, yet TCRdb's version contains in-frame clones alone and is incomplete. The sample holds 150,000 to 200,000 clones, 85% seen once. The germline V and J ends were trimmed by 2 bases and 0 bases, with 7 bases remaining between them. The CDR3 is 14 amino acids. Germline V lookup: CDR1 SGHTA, CDR2 FQGNSA. This clone was picked up one time. Its antigen is not identified. The gene calls are TRBV7-2 and TRBJ1-1; possibly TRBD1 for D (5 bases). The sample was PBMCs. The origin of this receptor is a man between 18 and 29 years old in good health and CMV-seropositive. The CDR3 loop reads CASSLKGMNTEAFF. CDR3 nucleotides: TGTGCCAGCAGCTTAAAGGGGATGAACACTGAAGCTTTCTTT.